This T cell receptor beta chain was sequenced for a study of CD8 T cells in ankylosing spondylitis. Comment on this clonotype: Its specificity is unknown.

Whole-study findings and limits: Typical of ankylosing spondylitis blood, it appeared, was a TCR beta motif of several highly homologous variants.

TCRdb reprocessed the 5' RACE reads with MiXCR, giving one entry per CDR3 protein. This repertoire shows some 800,000 distinct CDR3 sequences, 12% found once; its top ten account for 0.51%. The CDR3 runs 14 residues. The germline V gene encodes CDR1 LGHNA and CDR2 YSLEER. Trimming pared 0 bases from V and 1 base from J, leaving 3 bases between. The specimen was blood, either unsorted or a sorted T cell fraction (not recorded which). This TCR was sampled from a male donor with ankylosing spondylitis. J is TRBJ2-2 and V is TRBV4-3; no clear D gene. The CDR3 protein is CASSQEENTGELFF. The CDR3 bases are TGCGCCAGCAGCCAAGAAGAGAACACCGGGGAGCTGTTTTTT.